These 7 T cell receptor beta chains were all obtained from the same sample, sequenced in a study of T-cell reconstitution after alpha-beta-depleted transplantation in children. A library of TCRbeta sequences, prepared with unique molecular identifiers, was generated. In TCRdb, the PCR reads were re-called with MiXCR into one record per CDR3 protein. Here the sample spans about 500,000 distinct CDR3 sequences, 30% to 35% being singletons. Sample: PBMCs from the stem cell graft donor, taken from the stem cell graft. The receptors originated from a human donor who donated a stem cell graft to a child with aplastic anemia.

This chain connects TRBV20-1 to TRBJ2-1; 7 bases align to TRBD2. Germline CDR1 DFQATT, CDR2 SNEGSKA (reference sequence). Trimming at V came to 0 bases and at J to 5 bases, leaving 7 bases not matched to a gene. The CDR3 length is 15 residues. The CDR3 loop reads CSARDLTGGNNEQFF. DNA for the CDR3: TGCAGTGCTAGAGATCTAACGGGAGGAAACAATGAGCAGTTCTTC.

This clonotype was detected only a few times. The rearrangement links TRBV7-2 to TRBJ1-5; D gene unclear. In germline, CDR1 is SGHTA, CDR2 FQGNSA. V gave up 1 base and J gave up 6 bases, with 7 bases separating them. CDR3 length: 13 amino acids. In nucleotides, the CDR3 is TGTGCCAGCAGCTTAGGGGCTCTTCAGCCCCAGCATTTT. Residues: CASSLGALQPQHF.

This clonotype was counted between two and nine times. The J gene is TRBJ2-1, the V gene TRBV4-3, with D possibly matching TRBD1 (6 bases). V was pared by 4 bases and J by 8 bases, with 9 bases between. Germline CDR1 is LGHNA and CDR2 is YSLEER. This CDR3 comprises 12 residues. CDR3 DNA sequence: TGCGCCAGCAGCCTCCCAGGGGATGAGCAGTTCTTC. It specifies CASSLPGDEQFF.

This clonotype was observed a handful of times. This chain connects TRBV30 to TRBJ2-1, with a weak D call TRBD1 (6 bases). The germline CDR1 and CDR2 sequences are GTSNPN and SVGIG (reference sequence). Trimming pared 1 base from V and 4 bases from J, leaving 17 bases between. The CDR3 loop spans 16 amino acids. The CDR3 reads CAWSAPTHRVYNEQFF. DNA of the CDR3: TGTGCCTGGAGTGCCCCGACTCACAGGGTGTACAATGAGCAGTTCTTC.

The J gene is TRBJ1-3, the V gene TRBV30; 8 nucleotides align to TRBD1. Germline V CDR1 and CDR2: GTSNPN, SVGIG (reference sequence). The V segment lost 3 bases and the J segment 3 bases; nucleotides outside the gene matches: 7. The CDR3 totals 15 residues. CDR3 sequence reads: CAWRRTGTFGNTIYF. The CDR3 DNA follows: TGTGCCTGGAGGAGGACAGGGACGTTTGGAAACACCATATATTTT.

The rearrangement links TRBV21-1 to TRBJ1-2; the tabulated D call, TRBD1, remains unverified against the DNA. TRBV21-1 is designated a pseudogene. The CDR3 totals 12 residues. The DNA of the CDR3 is TGTGCCAGCAGAGAGCAGGGGGCAGGCTACACCTTC. Protein: CASREQGAGYTF.

The chain carries TRBV18 and TRBJ1-1, with TRBD1 as a possible D gene (6 bases). Germline CDR1 reads KGHSH; CDR2 reads LQKENI. The CDR3 runs 14 residues. V shed 3 bases and J shed 2 bases, with 10 bases lying between them. CDR3 sequence reads: CASSPGQSNTEAFF. For the CDR3, the DNA is TGTGCCAGCTCACCCGGACAGTCAAACACTGAAGCTTTCTTT.